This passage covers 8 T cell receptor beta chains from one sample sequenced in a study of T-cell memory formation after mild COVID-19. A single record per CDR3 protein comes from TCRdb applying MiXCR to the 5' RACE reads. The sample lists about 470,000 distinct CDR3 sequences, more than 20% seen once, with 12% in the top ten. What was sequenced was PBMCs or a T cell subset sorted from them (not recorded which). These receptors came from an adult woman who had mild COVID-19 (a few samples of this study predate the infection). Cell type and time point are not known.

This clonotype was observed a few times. CDR3 sequence: CASGQVSYNEQFF. The CDR3, as DNA: TGTGCCAGCGGACAAGTCTCCTACAATGAGCAGTTCTTC. The chain has TRBV12-3 or TRBV12-4 and TRBJ2-1, with D perhaps matching TRBD1 (5 bases). This CDR3 region has 13 residues. Trimming took off 8 bases at V and 0 bases at J, with 8 bases between the two ends.

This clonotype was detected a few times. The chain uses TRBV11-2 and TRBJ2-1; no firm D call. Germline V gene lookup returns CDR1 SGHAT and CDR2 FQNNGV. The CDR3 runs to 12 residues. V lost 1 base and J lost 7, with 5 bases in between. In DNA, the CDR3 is TGTGCCAGCAGCTTAGCCGTTAATGAGCAGTTCTTC. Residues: CASSLAVNEQFF.

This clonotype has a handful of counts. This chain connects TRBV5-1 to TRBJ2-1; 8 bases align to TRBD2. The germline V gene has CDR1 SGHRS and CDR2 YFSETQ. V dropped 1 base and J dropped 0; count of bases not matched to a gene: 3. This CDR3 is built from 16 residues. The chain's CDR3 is CASSLPSGSSYNEQFF. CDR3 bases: TGCGCCAGCAGCTTGCCCAGCGGGAGCTCCTACAATGAGCAGTTCTTC.

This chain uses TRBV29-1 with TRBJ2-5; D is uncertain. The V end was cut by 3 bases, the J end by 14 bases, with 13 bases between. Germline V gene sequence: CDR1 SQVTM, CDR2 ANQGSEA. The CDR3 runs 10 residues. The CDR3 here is CSVDPQQLYF. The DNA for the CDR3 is TGCAGCGTTGATCCCCAACAGCTTTACTTC.

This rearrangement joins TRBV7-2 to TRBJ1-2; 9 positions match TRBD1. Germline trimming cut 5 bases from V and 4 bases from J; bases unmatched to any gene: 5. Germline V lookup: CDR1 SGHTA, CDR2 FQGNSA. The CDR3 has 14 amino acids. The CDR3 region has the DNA TGTGCCAGCAGCCCCGGACAGGGGACCTATGGCTACACCTTC. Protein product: CASSPGQGTYGYTF.

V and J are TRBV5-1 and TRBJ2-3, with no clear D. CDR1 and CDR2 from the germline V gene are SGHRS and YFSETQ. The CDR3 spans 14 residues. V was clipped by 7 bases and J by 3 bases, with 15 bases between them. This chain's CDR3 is CASVPAQPTDTQYF. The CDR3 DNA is TGCGCCAGCGTTCCGGCCCAACCTACAGATACGCAGTATTTT. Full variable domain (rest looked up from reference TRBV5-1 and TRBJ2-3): KAGVTQTPRYLIKTRGQQVTLSCSPISGHRSVSWYQQTPGQGLQFLFEYFSETQRNKGNFPGRFSGRQFSNSRSEMNVSTLELGDSALYLCASVPAQPTDTQYFGPGTRLTVL.

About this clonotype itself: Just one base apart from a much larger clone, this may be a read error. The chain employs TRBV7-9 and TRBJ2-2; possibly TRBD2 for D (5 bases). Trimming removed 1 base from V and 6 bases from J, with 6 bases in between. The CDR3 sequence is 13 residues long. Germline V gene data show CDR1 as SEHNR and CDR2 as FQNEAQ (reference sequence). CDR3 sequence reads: CASSLVASGELFF. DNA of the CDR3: TGTGCCAGCAGCTTAGTAGCGTCCGGGGAGCTGTTTTTT.

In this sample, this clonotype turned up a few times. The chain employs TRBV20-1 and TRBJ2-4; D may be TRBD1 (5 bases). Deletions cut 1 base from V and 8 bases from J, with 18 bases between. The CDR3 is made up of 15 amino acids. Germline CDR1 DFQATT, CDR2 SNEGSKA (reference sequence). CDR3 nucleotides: TGCAGTGCTAGAGCTCCCGCGCAGGGTGGGGACATTCAGTACTTC. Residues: CSARAPAQGGDIQYF.